This section outlines one TCR beta chain sequence together with its context. Its specificity is not known. TCRdb keeps only in-frame clones here, not all; method: immunoSEQ multiplex PCR. The sample lists some 2,400,000 clones, around 95% occurring once. Every one of the donors was a Caucasian adult that lived in Nashville, Tennessee. It was into CD45RA+ naive and CD45RA-negative memory subsets that the CD4+ cells were split. This sample was taken from a study of shared clonotypes between healthy human individuals. Study-wide results and limits: The naive CD4 repertoires of a few donors were compared, and approximately 5% of clonotypes were shared. Collection of samples was limited to blood; tissue repertoires likely differ.

Germline CDR1 and CDR2: SGHVS and FNYEAQ. The CDR3 is made up of 14 amino acids. Between the trimmed V and J ends, which lost 5 bases and 3 bases, there was a span of 13 bases. The specimen was naive CD4+ T cells sorted from blood. As for subset: CD45RA+ positively selected. V usage is TRBV7-6 and J usage is TRBJ1-1, with D possibly TRBD1 on 5 matching bases. The clonotype comes from a man between 18 and 29 years old in good health. CDR3 nucleotides: TGTGCCAGCAGCGACAGTGGAGCGGACACTGAAGCTTTCTTT. Protein product: CASSDSGADTEAFF.